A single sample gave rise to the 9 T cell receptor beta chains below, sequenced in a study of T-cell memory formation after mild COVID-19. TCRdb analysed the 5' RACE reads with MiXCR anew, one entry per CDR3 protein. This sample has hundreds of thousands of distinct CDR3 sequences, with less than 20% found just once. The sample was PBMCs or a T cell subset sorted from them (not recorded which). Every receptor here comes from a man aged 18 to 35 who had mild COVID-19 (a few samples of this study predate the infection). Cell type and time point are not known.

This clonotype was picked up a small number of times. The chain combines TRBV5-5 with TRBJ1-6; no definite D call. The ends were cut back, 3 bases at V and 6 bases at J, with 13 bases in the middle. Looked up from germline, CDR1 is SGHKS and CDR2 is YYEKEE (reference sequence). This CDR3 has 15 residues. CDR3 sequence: CASSSRTNPNSPLHF. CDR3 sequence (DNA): TGTGCCAGCAGCTCTAGGACGAATCCTAATTCACCCCTCCACTTT.

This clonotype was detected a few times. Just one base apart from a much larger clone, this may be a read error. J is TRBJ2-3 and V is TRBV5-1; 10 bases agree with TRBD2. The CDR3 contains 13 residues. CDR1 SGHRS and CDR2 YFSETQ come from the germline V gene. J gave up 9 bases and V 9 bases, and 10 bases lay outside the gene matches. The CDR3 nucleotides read TGCGCCATCGGAACTAGCGGGGATGTCACGCAGTATTTT. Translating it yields CAIGTSGDVTQYF.

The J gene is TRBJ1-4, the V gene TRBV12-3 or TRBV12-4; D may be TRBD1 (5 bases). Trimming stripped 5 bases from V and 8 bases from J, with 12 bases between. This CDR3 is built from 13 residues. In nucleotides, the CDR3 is TGTGCCAGCAGTGGGGGATTGGGCGAAAAACTGTTTTTT. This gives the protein CASSGGLGEKLFF.

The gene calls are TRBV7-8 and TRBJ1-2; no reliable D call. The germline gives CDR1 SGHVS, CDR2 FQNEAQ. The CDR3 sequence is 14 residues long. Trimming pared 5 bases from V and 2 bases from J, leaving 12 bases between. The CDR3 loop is CASSQPTGNYGYTF. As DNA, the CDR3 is TGTGCCAGCAGCCAGCCGACGGGGAACTATGGCTACACCTTC.

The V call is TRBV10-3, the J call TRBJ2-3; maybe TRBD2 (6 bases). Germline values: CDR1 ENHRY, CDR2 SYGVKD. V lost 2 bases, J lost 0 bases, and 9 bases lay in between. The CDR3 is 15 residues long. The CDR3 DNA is TGTGCCATCAGTGAGGCCGGGACTAGCACAGATACGCAGTATTTT. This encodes CAISEAGTSTDTQYF.

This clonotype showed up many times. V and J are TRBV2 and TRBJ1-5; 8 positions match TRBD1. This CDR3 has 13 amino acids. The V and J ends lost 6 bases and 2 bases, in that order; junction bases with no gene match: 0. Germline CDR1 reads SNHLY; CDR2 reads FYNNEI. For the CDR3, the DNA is TGTGCCAGCAGGGACAGGGGCAATCAGCCCCAGCATTTT. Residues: CASRDRGNQPQHF.

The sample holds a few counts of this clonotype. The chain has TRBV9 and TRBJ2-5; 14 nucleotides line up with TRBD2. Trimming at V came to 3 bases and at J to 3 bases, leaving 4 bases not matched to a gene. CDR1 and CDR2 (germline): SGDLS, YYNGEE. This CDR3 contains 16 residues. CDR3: CASSARLAGGKETQYF. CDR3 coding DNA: TGTGCCAGCAGCGCACGACTAGCGGGGGGGAAAGAGACCCAGTACTTC.

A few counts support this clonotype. The CDR3 sequence is CSAYAARSRYNEQFF. CDR3 nucleotides: TGCAGTGCTTATGCGGCCAGATCCCGATACAATGAGCAGTTCTTC. The V gene is TRBV20-1, the J gene TRBJ2-1; D ambiguous. The CDR3 extends over 15 amino acids. Trimming stripped 5 bases from V and 4 bases from J, with 18 bases between. In germline, CDR1 is DFQATT, CDR2 SNEGSKA (reference sequence).

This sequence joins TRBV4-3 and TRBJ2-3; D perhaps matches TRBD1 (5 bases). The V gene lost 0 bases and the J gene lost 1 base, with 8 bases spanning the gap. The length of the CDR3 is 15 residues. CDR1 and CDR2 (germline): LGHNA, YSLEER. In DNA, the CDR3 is TGCGCCAGCAGCCAAGAAGAACAGGGCACAGATACGCAGTATTTT. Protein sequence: CASSQEEQGTDTQYF.